This T cell receptor beta chain was documented in a study of blood T cell repertoires in COVID-19. Across the whole study: Specimens from acute and convalescent COVID-19 originated in the United States, Italy and Spain.

The CDR3 is 13 amino acids. V was shortened by 0 bases and J by 11 bases, with 8 bases between the two germline ends. Clones were sequenced by immunoSEQ multiplex PCR, and TCRdb holds only the in-frame ones, with some missing. The sample includes under 300,000 clones, around 78% of them seen just once. This clone was observed a single time. The chain joins TRBV12-3 or TRBV12-4 to TRBJ1-6, with D perhaps TRBD1 (5 bases). The sequenced sample was peripheral blood. The receptor was isolated from a man aged 55 to 69 who had recovered from COVID-19. The CDR3 DNA follows: TGTGCCAGCAGTTTAGCGAAAGGGGCACCCCTCCACTTT. Translation: CASSLAKGAPLHF.